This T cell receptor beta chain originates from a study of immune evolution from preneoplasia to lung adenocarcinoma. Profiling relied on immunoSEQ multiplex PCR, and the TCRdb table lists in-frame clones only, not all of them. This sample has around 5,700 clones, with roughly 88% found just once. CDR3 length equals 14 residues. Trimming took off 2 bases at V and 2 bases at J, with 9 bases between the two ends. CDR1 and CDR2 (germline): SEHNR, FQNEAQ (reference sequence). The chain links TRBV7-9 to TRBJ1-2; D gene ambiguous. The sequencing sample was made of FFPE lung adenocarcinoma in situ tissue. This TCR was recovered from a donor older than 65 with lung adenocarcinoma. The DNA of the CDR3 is TGTGCCAGCAGCTTAATGGACGGCAACTATGGCTACACCTTC. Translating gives CASSLMDGNYGYTF.